The T cell receptor beta chain under discussion was sequenced for a study of T-cell memory formation after mild COVID-19. As for the study in general: The two donors had largely donor-specific TCR clusters. Study-wide points: Those CD4+ clones that contracted were mainly in CM and EM (CD8+ ones in EMRA).

Trimming left V 7 bases short and J 4 bases short, with 19 bases between. Germline V gives CDR1 SGHRS, CDR2 YFSETQ. The CDR3 spans 15 residues. This clonotype was counted a few times. Its antigen is unidentified. TCRdb re-called the 5' RACE reads through MiXCR, storing one row per CDR3 protein. The sample records around 250,000 distinct CDR3 sequences, under 20% being singletons. Sequenced: PBMCs or a T cell subset sorted from them (not recorded which). The origin of this receptor is a man in his late teens or twenties who had mild COVID-19 (a few samples of this study predate the infection). Cell type and time point are not known. The rearrangement links TRBV5-1 to TRBJ2-3; D perhaps matches TRBD2 (5 bases). In DNA, the CDR3 is TGCGCCAGCCTTCATACTAGTCCTCCCGCAGATACGCAGTATTTT. This translates into CASLHTSPPADTQYF.